The 2 T cell receptor beta chains given below trace back to one sample, sequenced in a study of T cell responses to AZD1222 COVID-19 vaccine. Only in-frame clones appear in the TCRdb table, and some are missing; sequencing was by immunoSEQ multiplex PCR. The profile covers 150,000 or so clones, with around nine tenths appearing a single time and 2.8% taken by the ten largest. The specimen was peripheral blood, collected on day 0 of MenACWY control vaccination. The receptors shown here come from an adult in good health.

The chain links TRBV3-1 (or the pseudogene TRBV3-2) to TRBJ2-1; D gene unclear. CDR1 LGHDT and CDR2 YNNKEL come from the germline V gene (reference sequence). This CDR3 is 14 amino acids long. V lost 4 bases and J 12 bases, leaving 19 bases between the germline ends. CDR3 nucleotide sequence: TGTGCCAGCAGCCGGGCCTACTGGACCCAATCGCAGTTCTTC. Its protein product is CASSRAYWTQSQFF.

This clone turned up a few times. This rearrangement joins TRBV3-1 (or the pseudogene TRBV3-2) to TRBJ1-1, with TRBD1 matching 7 bases. This CDR3 is 14 amino acids long. V shed 2 bases, J shed 4 bases, and the junction held 4 bases outside the gene matches. Germline values: CDR1 LGHDT, CDR2 YNNKEL (reference sequence). DNA of the CDR3: TGTGCCAGCAGCCAAAGGGGGCACGGCACTGAAGCTTTCTTT. Amino acids: CASSQRGHGTEAFF.